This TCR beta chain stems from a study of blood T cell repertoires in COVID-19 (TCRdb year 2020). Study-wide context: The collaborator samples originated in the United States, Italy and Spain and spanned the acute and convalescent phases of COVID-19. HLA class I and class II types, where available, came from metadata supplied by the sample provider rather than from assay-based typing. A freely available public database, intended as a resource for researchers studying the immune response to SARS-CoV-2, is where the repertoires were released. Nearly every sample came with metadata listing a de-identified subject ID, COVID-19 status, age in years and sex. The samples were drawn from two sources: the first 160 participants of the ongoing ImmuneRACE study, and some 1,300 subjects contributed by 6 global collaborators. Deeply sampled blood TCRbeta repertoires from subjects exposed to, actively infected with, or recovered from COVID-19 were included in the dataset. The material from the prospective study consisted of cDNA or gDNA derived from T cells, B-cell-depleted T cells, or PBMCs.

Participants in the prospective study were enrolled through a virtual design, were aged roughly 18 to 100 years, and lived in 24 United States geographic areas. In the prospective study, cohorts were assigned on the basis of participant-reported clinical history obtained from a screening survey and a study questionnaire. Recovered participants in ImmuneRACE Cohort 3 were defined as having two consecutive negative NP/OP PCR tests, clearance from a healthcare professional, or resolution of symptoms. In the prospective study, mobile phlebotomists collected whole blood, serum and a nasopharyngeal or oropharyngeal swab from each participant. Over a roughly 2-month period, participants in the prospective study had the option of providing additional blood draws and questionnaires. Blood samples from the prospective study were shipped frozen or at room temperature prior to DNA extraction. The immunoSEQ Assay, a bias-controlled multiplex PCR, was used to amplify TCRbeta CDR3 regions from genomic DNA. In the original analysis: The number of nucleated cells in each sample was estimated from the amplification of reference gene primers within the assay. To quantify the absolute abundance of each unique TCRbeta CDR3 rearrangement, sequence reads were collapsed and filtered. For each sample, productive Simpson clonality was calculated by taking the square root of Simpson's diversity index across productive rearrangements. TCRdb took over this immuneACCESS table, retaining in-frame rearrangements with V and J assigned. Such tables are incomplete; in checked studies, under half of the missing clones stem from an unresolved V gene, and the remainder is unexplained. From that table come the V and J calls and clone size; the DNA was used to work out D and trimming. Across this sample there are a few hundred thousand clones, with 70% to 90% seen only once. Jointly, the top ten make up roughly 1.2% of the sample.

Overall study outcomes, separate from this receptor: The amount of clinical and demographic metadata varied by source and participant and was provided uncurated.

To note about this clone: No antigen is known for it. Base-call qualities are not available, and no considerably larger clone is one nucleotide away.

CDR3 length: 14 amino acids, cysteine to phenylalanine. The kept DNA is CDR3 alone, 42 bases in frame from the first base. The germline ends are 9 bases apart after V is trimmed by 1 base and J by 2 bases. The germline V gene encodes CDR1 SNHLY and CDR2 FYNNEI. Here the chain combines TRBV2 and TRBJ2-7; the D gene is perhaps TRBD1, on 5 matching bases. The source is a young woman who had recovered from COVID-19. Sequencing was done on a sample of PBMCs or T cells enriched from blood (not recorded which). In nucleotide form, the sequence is TGTGCCAGCAGTGAAGATCCAGGGACCTACGAGCAGTACTTC. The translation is CASSEDPGTYEQYF.